This T cell receptor (beta chain) was identified during a study of blood T cell repertoires in COVID-19. Study details: There were acute and convalescent COVID-19 samples, and they came from the United States, Italy and Spain. T cells, B-cell-depleted T cells, or PBMCs provided the cDNA or gDNA that served as material.

As originally analysed: Cell counts per sample came from amplifying reference gene primers. The data were produced by immunoSEQ multiplex PCR, yet TCRdb's version contains in-frame clones alone and is incomplete. That table gives V, J and clone size, and the DNA gave D and trimming. The sample includes roughly 36,000 clones, roughly 90% of them seen just once. V shed 3 bases and J 6 bases; nucleotides not matched to a gene: 8. The V gene's germline CDR1 is MDHEN and CDR2 SYDVKM. The CDR3 consists of 14 residues. The sample taken for sequencing was peripheral blood. V gene TRBV28 combines with J gene TRBJ2-7, with 7 bases that match TRBD1. This receptor was obtained from a man aged 55-75 years with active or convalescent COVID-19. This CDR3 is CASSLGGTVLEQYF. The CDR3 DNA sequence: TGTGCCAGCAGTTTGGGTGGGACAGTTCTCGAGCAGTACTTC.